This is a list of T cell receptor beta chains from one sample in a study of shared clonotypes between healthy human individuals. Using immunoSEQ multiplex PCR, the repertoire was profiled, and TCRdb retains in-frame clones only, with some absent. The data show around 1.1 million clones, with approximately 80% seen just once and about 0.94% held by the top ten. The specimen sequenced was memory CD4+ T cells from PBMCs. The origin of the receptors is a man aged 18 to 29 in good health. Some clones in this sample may be carry-over from other donors' samples. The CDR3 runs from the conserved cysteine through the conserved F or W. Fields, in order: V gene, J gene, D gene, clone size, CDR3 DNA, CDR3 protein. The D gene is left open where the match is weak. A clone size is listed for some rows: how often the clone was seen (once, few, many), or a class if it is expanded.

TRBV5-1	TRBJ2-2	-	-	TGCGCCAGCGGGGACTCACGCCGGGACGGGGAGCTGTTTTTT	CASGDSRRDGELFF
TRBV4-2	TRBJ1-5	-	-	TGTGCCAGCAGCCAGCCCGGGACGGGGGACCAGCCCCAGCATTTT	CASSQPGTGDQPQHF
TRBV2	TRBJ2-2	TRBD1	-	TGTGCCAGCAGGGGACAGGGCGACACCGGGGAGCTGTTTTTT	CASRGQGDTGELFF
TRBV7-2	TRBJ1-3	TRBD1	-	TGTGCCAGCAGCATAGCCGGGACAGGGTCTGGAAACACCATATATTTT	CASSIAGTGSGNTIYF
TRBV2	TRBJ2-5	TRBD2	-	TGTGCCAGCAGTGAATGGCTAGCGGGAGAGACCCAGTACTTC	CASSEWLAGETQYF
TRBV5-1	TRBJ2-3	-	-	TGCGCCAGCAGCCCCTCGACTTCGGTGGCTCCGTATTTT	CASSPSTSVAPYF
TRBV28	TRBJ1-5	-	-	TGTGCCAGCAGACTTGTGGATCAGCCCCAGCATTTT	CASRLVDQPQHF
TRBV20-1	TRBJ2-5	-	many	TGCAGTGCTACGGTAGAGACCCAGTACTTC	CSATVETQYF
TRBV5-1	TRBJ2-1	-	-	TGCGCCAGCAGCTTGGAGGGCAGAGGCAATGAGCAGTTCTTC	CASSLEGRGNEQFF
TRBV28	TRBJ1-4	-	few	TGTGCCAGCAAGGGGGTAAAGGCTGAAAAACTGTTTTTT	CASKGVKAEKLFF
TRBV27	TRBJ1-5	-	-	TGTGCCAGCAGTTTACAAGGCAGGACTGGGCCCCAGCATTTT	CASSLQGRTGPQHF
TRBV2	TRBJ2-3	TRBD2	-	TGTGCCAGGCAACTAGCGGACACAGATACGCAGTATTTT	CARQLADTDTQYF
TRBV4-1	TRBJ1-2	TRBD1	-	TGCGCCAGCAGCCCCGGGTGGGACAGGGCTAGTTACACCTTC	CASSPGWDRASYTF
TRBV11-3	TRBJ2-1	TRBD2	-	TGTGCCAGCAGCCTCCGGGGGGCGGGAGGCTACAATGAGCAGTTCTTC	CASSLRGAGGYNEQFF
TRBV11-2	TRBJ2-1	-	-	TGTGCCAGCAGCCCCAACCGGGCCCCCAAAAGAGGGGATGAGCAGTTCTTC	CASSPNRAPKRGDEQFF
TRBV5-4	TRBJ2-3	TRBD2	few	TGTGCCAGCAGCTTGGGAGGCGGGAGCACCACAAGCACAGATACGCAGTATTTT	CASSLGGGSTTSTDTQYF
TRBV29-1	TRBJ2-3	TRBD2	-	TGCAGCGTTGAAGGGATAGCGGGCACTAGCACAGATACGCAGTATTTT	CSVEGIAGTSTDTQYF
TRBV28	TRBJ1-2	-	-	TGTGCCAGCAGTTTGTCGGGGGAGGGTGGCTACACCTTC	CASSLSGEGGYTF